This T cell receptor (beta chain) was documented in a study of T cells after yellow fever vaccination. Generation of TCR cDNA used 5'RACE template switching (which added a universal primer site and UMIs). TCRdb passed the 5' RACE reads through MiXCR, listing each CDR3 protein once. This sample carries 500,000 to 650,000 distinct CDR3 sequences, approximately 13% of them seen once, and the ten largest clones take 15%. With 7 bases removed from V and 0 bases from J, the gap between germline ends came to 11 bases. Germline CDR1 reads SGHDT; CDR2 reads YYEEEE. This CDR3 contains 15 residues. The chain has TRBV5-6 and TRBJ2-6; D ambiguous. This sequence originates from a man under 40 who received the YFV17D yellow fever vaccine. Source: PBMCs, taken on the day of the yellow fever booster vaccination. The CDR3 here is CASGGFHSGANVLTF. CDR3 DNA sequence: TGTGCCAGCGGCGGATTCCACTCTGGGGCCAACGTCCTGACTTTC.